A selection of T cell receptor beta chains follows, all from one sample in a study of CD4+ T cells in melanoma. Here immunoSEQ multiplex PCR was the method, and the copy in TCRdb shows in-frame clones only, minus some. The sample lists 110,000 to 150,000 clones; about 93% were seen once. The receptors derive from a human donor with melanoma. Each CDR3 is given with its conserved first and last residue. The D gene is left open where the match is weak. Size tells how often a clone was seen (once, few, many) or the class of an expanded clone, and some rows leave it out.

clone_size: NA
v_call: TRBV6-5
j_call: TRBJ1-2
d_call: NA
cdr3_length: 13
cdr3_nt: TGTGCCAGCAGCCTGACAGTCCCGGGTGGCTACACCTTC
cdr3_aa: CASSLTVPGGYTF

clone_size: NA
v_call: TRBV29-1
j_call: TRBJ1-2
d_call: TRBD1
cdr3_length: 14
cdr3_nt: TGCAGCGTGAGAGGGACAGACAATAACTATGGCTACACCTTC
cdr3_aa: CSVRGTDNNYGYTF

clone_size: NA
v_call: TRBV7-6
j_call: TRBJ2-7
d_call: NA
cdr3_length: 16
cdr3_nt: TGTGCCAGCAGCACTGGGCAGTCGGGCAGGGGTGACGAGCAGTACTTC
cdr3_aa: CASSTGQSGRGDEQYF

clone_size: NA
v_call: TRBV29-1
j_call: TRBJ1-2
d_call: NA
cdr3_length: 13
cdr3_nt: TGCAGCGTTGGGACAGCGAACAACGATGGCTACACCTTC
cdr3_aa: CSVGTANNDGYTF

clone_size: NA
v_call: TRBV5-1
j_call: TRBJ2-1
d_call: NA
cdr3_length: 13
cdr3_nt: TGCGCCACCGTACAGGAGATGGGTGGTGAGCAGTTCTTC
cdr3_aa: CATVQEMGGEQFF

clone_size: few
v_call: TRBV2
j_call: TRBJ1-1
d_call: NA
cdr3_length: 16
cdr3_nt: TGTGCCAGCAGTGAAGTCCCTCCCCGGATGAACACTGAAGCTTTCTTT
cdr3_aa: CASSEVPPRMNTEAFF

clone_size: NA
v_call: TRBV7-8
j_call: TRBJ1-2
d_call: NA
cdr3_length: 17
cdr3_nt: TGTGCCAGCAGCTTAGAAAGGAGGGCAGCGAGATACTATGGCTACACCTTC
cdr3_aa: CASSLERRAARYYGYTF

clone_size: NA
v_call: TRBV5-1
j_call: TRBJ1-4
d_call: NA
cdr3_length: 15
cdr3_nt: TGCGCCAGCAGCGCAACAGGGTCTCGGAGTGAAAAACTGTTTTTT
cdr3_aa: CASSATGSRSEKLFF

clone_size: NA
v_call: TRBV7-9
j_call: TRBJ1-3
d_call: NA
cdr3_length: 19
cdr3_nt: TGTGCCAGCAGCTTAGGCCCGGTACGAGCGGTCGACTCTGGAAACACCATATATTTT
cdr3_aa: CASSLGPVRAVDSGNTIYF

clone_size: NA
v_call: TRBV5-8
j_call: TRBJ1-6
d_call: NA
cdr3_length: 12
cdr3_nt: TGTGCCAGCACCTGGGGGGATTCACCCCTCCACTTT
cdr3_aa: CASTWGDSPLHF

clone_size: NA
v_call: TRBV5-1
j_call: TRBJ2-5
d_call: NA
cdr3_length: 15
cdr3_nt: TGCGCCAGCAGCTTGGAGGTGGGGCGCCAAGAGACCCAGTACTTC
cdr3_aa: CASSLEVGRQETQYF

clone_size: few
v_call: TRBV6-5
j_call: TRBJ2-7
d_call: NA
cdr3_length: 14
cdr3_nt: TGTGCCAGCACGGTTGGGCCGCCATCCTACGAGCAGTACTTC
cdr3_aa: CASTVGPPSYEQYF

clone_size: few
v_call: TRBV21-1
j_call: TRBJ1-5
d_call: NA
cdr3_length: 17
cdr3_nt: TGTGCCAGCAGCACGCCCAGGGGGGGAAATAGCAATCAGCCCCAGCATTTT
cdr3_aa: CASSTPRGGNSNQPQHF

clone_size: NA
v_call: TRBV2
j_call: TRBJ2-7
d_call: NA
cdr3_length: 15
cdr3_nt: TGTGCCAGCAAGCGAGGAGGGGACAGCACCTACGAGCAGTACTTC
cdr3_aa: CASKRGGDSTYEQYF

clone_size: NA
v_call: TRBV5-1
j_call: TRBJ1-6
d_call: NA
cdr3_length: 17
cdr3_nt: TGCGCCAGCAGCCTGAACCTGGGGGGCAGCGGCAATTCACCCCTCCACTTT
cdr3_aa: CASSLNLGGSGNSPLHF

clone_size: NA
v_call: TRBV11-2
j_call: TRBJ1-4
d_call: NA
cdr3_length: 16
cdr3_nt: TGTGCCAGCAGCTTAGGGTCGCGTGCAACTAATGAAAAACTGTTTTTT
cdr3_aa: CASSLGSRATNEKLFF

clone_size: NA
v_call: TRBV18
j_call: TRBJ1-2
d_call: TRBD1
cdr3_length: 12
cdr3_nt: TGTGCCAGCTCACCGACAGGGTTTGGCTACACCTTC
cdr3_aa: CASSPTGFGYTF

clone_size: NA
v_call: TRBV6-5
j_call: TRBJ1-2
d_call: TRBD1
cdr3_length: 15
cdr3_nt: TGTGCCAGCAGTACTCCAAGGACAGGGTCCTATGGCTACACCTTC
cdr3_aa: CASSTPRTGSYGYTF

clone_size: few
v_call: TRBV4-1
j_call: TRBJ2-3
d_call: TRBD2
cdr3_length: 15
cdr3_nt: TGCGCCAGCAGACTAGCGGGGAGCGGCACAGATACGCAGTATTTT
cdr3_aa: CASRLAGSGTDTQYF

clone_size: NA
v_call: TRBV7-9
j_call: TRBJ1-2
d_call: NA
cdr3_length: 14
cdr3_nt: TGTGCCAGCAGCTTAGTTGGGGGAATCGGTGGCTACACCTTC
cdr3_aa: CASSLVGGIGGYTF

clone_size: NA
v_call: TRBV12-5
j_call: TRBJ1-5
d_call: NA
cdr3_length: 13
cdr3_nt: TGTGCTAGTGGCCTGATGGTATTTCAGCCCCAGCATTTT
cdr3_aa: CASGLMVFQPQHF

clone_size: NA
v_call: TRBV4-2
j_call: TRBJ1-2
d_call: NA
cdr3_length: 14
cdr3_nt: TGTGCCAGCACTGCACAGCGGACTAACTATGGCTACACCTTC
cdr3_aa: CASTAQRTNYGYTF

clone_size: NA
v_call: TRBV10-1
j_call: TRBJ1-5
d_call: NA
cdr3_length: 16
cdr3_nt: TGCGCCAGCAGGGCGAGGGTGAAAGGTCGCAATCAGCCCCAGCATTTT
cdr3_aa: CASRARVKGRNQPQHF

clone_size: NA
v_call: TRBV5-1
j_call: TRBJ1-1
d_call: NA
cdr3_length: 14
cdr3_nt: TGCGCCAGCAGCTTGGACTTTACAGGGACTGAAGCTTTCTTT
cdr3_aa: CASSLDFTGTEAFF

clone_size: NA
v_call: TRBV7-8
j_call: TRBJ2-1
d_call: NA
cdr3_length: 14
cdr3_nt: TGTGCCAGCAGTCTGGTAATTGGGGGCCGGGAGCAGTTCTTC
cdr3_aa: CASSLVIGGREQFF

clone_size: NA
v_call: TRBV2
j_call: TRBJ1-6
d_call: NA
cdr3_length: 13
cdr3_nt: TGTGCCAGCAGTGACGAAACGGATTCACCCCTCCACTTT
cdr3_aa: CASSDETDSPLHF

clone_size: once
v_call: TRBV6-5
j_call: TRBJ2-6
d_call: NA
cdr3_length: 15
cdr3_nt: TGTGCCAGCAGAGCAGACACCTCTGGGGCCAACGTCCTGACTTTC
cdr3_aa: CASRADTSGANVLTF

clone_size: NA
v_call: TRBV10-3
j_call: TRBJ1-1
d_call: NA
cdr3_length: 14
cdr3_nt: TGTGCCATATACTCCGGGGCGATGAACACTGAAGCTTTCTTT
cdr3_aa: CAIYSGAMNTEAFF